This T cell receptor (beta chain) originates from a study of cytomegalovirus exposure and HLA in healthy donors. Study-wide results and limits: V- and J-gene trimming in TCR beta was tied to a missense DCLRE1C variant by an analysis performed later. In an earlier analysis, productive rearrangement rates for most beta V segments clustered near 87% or 30%. Another analysis was done later, and it associated approximately 18,000 TCR beta sequences with HLA alleles at 0.05 false discovery rate.

Though probably carrying unrecorded immune exposures, donors were nominally healthy at sampling. The CDR3 has 12 amino acids. V shed 3 bases, J shed 3 bases, and the junction held 1 base outside the gene matches. The V gene's germline CDR1 is SQVTM and CDR2 ANQGSEA. The study ran its PCR with 60 Vbeta and 13 Jbeta primers. The table came from immunoSEQ multiplex PCR; TCRdb's copy has only in-frame clones and leaves some out. The repertoire holds 150,000 to 180,000 clones, with over 60% as singletons. Of note for this clone: Its target is unknown.

Sequenced material: PBMCs. This chain uses TRBV29-1 with TRBJ2-7, with TRBD2 identical over 8 bases. The receptor was isolated from a woman aged 40 to 50 in good health and CMV-seronegative. The CDR3 spells CSVDGGGYEQYF. The DNA of the CDR3 is TGCAGCGTTGACGGGGGGGGCTACGAGCAGTACTTC.